This TCR beta chain emerged from a study of OX40 agonist ivuxolimab in advanced cancers. The V gene's germline CDR1 is MNHNS and CDR2 SASEGT. V gave up 7 bases and J gave up 1 base, with 11 bases separating them. The CDR3 is 14 residues long. Repertoires were generated with immunoSEQ multiplex PCR, while TCRdb's copy carries only in-frame clones and drops some. The table includes about 64,000 clones, around 80% detected once. The chain is built from TRBV6-1 and TRBJ2-1; D is unclear. This specimen was CD4+ or CD8+ T cells sorted from blood, taken in a trial of the OX40 agonist ivuxolimab. The TCR comes from an adult with an advanced solid tumor such as melanoma, head and neck, liver or kidney cancer. This CDR3 is CASMSGFSYNEQFF. Written as DNA, the CDR3 is TGTGCCAGCATGTCCGGGTTTTCCTACAATGAGCAGTTCTTC.